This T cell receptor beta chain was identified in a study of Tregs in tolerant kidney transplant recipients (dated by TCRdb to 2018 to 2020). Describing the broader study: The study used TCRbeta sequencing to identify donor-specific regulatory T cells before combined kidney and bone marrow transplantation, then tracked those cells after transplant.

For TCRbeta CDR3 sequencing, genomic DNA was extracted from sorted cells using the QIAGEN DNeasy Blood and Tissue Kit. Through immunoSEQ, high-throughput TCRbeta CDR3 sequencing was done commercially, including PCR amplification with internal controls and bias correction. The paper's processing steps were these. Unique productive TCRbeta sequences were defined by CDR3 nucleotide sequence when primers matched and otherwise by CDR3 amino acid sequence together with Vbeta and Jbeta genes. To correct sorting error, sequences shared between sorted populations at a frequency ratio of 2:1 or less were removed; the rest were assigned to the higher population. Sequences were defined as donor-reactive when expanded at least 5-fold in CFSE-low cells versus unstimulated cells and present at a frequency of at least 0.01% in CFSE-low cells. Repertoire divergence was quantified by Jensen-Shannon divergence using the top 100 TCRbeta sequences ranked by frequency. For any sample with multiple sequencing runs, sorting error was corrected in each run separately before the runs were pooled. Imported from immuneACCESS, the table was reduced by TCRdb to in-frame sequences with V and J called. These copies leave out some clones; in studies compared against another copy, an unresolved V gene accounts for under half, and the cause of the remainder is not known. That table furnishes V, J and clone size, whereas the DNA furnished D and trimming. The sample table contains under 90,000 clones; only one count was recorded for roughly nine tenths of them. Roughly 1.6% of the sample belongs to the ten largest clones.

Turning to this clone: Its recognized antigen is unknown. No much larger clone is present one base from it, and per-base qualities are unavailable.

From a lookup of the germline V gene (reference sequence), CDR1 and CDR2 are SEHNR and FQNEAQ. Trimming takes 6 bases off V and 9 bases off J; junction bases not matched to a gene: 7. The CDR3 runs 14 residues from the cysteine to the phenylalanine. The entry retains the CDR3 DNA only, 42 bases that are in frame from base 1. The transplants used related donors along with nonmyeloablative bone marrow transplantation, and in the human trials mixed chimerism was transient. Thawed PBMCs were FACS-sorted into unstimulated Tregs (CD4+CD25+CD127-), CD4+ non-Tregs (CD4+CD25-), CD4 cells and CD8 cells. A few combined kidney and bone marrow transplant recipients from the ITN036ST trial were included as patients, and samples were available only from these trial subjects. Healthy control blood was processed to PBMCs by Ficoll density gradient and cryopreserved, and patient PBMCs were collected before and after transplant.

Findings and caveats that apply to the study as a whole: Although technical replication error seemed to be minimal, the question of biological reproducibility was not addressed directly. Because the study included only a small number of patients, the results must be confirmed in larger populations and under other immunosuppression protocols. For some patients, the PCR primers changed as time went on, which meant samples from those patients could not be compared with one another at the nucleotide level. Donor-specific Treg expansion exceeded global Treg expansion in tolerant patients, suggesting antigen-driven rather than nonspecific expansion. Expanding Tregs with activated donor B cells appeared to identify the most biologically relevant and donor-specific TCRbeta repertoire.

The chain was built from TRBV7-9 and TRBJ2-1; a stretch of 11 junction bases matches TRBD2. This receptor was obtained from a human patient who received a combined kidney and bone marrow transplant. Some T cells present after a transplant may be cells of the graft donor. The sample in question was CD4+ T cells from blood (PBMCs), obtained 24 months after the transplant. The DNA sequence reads TGTGCCAGCAGTCTAGCGGGGGGAGGCCTTGAGCAGTTCTTC. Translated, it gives CASSLAGGGLEQFF. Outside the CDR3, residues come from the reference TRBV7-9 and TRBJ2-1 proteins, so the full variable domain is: DTGVSQNPRHKITKRGQNVTFRCDPISEHNRLYWYRQTLGQGPEFLTYFQNEAQLEKSRLLSDRFSAERPKGSFSTLEIQRTEQGDSAMYLCASSLAGGGLEQFFGPGTRLTVL.